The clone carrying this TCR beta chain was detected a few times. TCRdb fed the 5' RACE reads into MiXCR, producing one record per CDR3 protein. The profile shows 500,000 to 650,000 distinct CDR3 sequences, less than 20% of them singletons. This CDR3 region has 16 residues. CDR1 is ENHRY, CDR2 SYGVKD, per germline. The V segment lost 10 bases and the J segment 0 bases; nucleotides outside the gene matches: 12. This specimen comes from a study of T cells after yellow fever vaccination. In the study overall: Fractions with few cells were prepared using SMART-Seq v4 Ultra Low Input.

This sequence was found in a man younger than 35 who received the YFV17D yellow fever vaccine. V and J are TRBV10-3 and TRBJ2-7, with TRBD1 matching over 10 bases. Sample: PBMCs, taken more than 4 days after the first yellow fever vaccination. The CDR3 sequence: CATSRDRGLDSYEQYV. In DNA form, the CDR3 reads TGTGCCACGTCCCGGGACAGGGGCCTCGACTCCTACGAGCAGTACGTC.